This T cell receptor beta chain originates from a study of regulatory T cells in long-lasting Graves disease. Study-level points and caveats: TRBV28, TRBJ1-2 and TRBJ2-5 were segments that persistent disease favored. Having few samples may have compromised the accuracy. The number of shared public clonotypes was higher in persistent patients (2,741) than new patients (966).

Time point described: persistent/refractory GD, antithyroid drugs over 5 years with positive TRAb. PBMCs provided the RNA from which the TCR library was made. Patients were from an endocrinology department in Xi'an, China. The CDR3 extends over 10 amino acids. Germline lookup yields CDR1 LGHNT and CDR2 FRNRAP. The V gene lost 7 bases and the J gene lost 4 bases, with 2 bases spanning the gap. Through Arm-PCR of CDR3 regions and iRepertoire HTBI primers, TCR beta libraries were built. Each CDR3 protein is one row after TCRdb ran MiXCR on the multiplex PCR reads. The sample lists hundreds of thousands of distinct CDR3 sequences; about a fifth were seen once. This clonotype was counted ten times or more. The target antigen is unknown.

The receptor was isolated from a female donor with Graves disease. The chain recombines TRBV12-5 with TRBJ1-5; no firm D call. Sequencing was performed on peripheral blood mononuclear cells (PBMCs), taken when the disease was refractory, from a patient treated with antithyroid drugs. The CDR3 spells CASVNQPQHF. CDR3 in DNA: TGTGCTAGTGTTAATCAGCCCCAGCATTTT. Together with reference TRBV12-5 and TRBJ1-5, the CDR3 gives the full variable domain: DARVTQTPRHKVTEMGQEVTMRCQPILGHNTVFWYRQTMMQGLELLAYFRNRAPLDDSGMPKDRFSAEMPDATLATLKIQPSEPRDSAVYFCASVNQPQHFGDGTRLSIL.